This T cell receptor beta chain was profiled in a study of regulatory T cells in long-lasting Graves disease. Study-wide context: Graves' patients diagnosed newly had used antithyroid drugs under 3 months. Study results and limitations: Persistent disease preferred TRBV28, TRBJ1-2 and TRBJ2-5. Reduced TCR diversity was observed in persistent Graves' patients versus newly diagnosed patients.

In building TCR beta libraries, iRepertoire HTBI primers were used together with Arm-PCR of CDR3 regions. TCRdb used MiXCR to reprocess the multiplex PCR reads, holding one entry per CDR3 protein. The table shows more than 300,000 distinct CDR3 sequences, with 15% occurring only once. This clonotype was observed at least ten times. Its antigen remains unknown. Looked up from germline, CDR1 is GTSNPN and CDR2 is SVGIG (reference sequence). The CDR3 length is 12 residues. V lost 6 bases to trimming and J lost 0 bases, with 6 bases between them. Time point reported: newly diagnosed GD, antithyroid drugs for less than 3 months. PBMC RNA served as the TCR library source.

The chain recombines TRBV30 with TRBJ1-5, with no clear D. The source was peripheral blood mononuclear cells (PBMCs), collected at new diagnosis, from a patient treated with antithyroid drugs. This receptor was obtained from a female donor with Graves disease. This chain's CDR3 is CACKDSNQPQHF. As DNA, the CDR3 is TGTGCCTGTAAAGATAGCAATCAGCCCCAGCATTTT.